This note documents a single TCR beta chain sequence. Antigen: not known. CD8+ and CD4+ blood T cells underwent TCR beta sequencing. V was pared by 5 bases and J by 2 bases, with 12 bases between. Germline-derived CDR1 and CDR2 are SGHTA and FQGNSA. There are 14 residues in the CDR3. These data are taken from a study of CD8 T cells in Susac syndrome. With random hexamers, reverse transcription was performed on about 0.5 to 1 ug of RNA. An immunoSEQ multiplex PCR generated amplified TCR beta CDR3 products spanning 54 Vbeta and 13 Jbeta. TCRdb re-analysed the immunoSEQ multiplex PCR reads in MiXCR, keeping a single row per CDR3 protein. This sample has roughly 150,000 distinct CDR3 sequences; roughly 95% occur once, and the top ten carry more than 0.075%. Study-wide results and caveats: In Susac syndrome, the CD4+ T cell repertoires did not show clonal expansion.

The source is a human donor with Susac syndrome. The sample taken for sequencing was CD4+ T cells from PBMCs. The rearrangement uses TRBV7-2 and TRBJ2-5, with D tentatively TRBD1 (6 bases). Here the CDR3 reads CASSRGQRQETQYF. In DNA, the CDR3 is TGTGCCAGCAGCCGAGGACAGCGGCAAGAGACCCAGTACTTC.